This T cell receptor beta chain was sequenced for a study of identical twins. The ends were cut back, 1 base at V and 4 bases at J, with 14 bases in the middle. In germline, CDR1 is LNHNV, CDR2 YYDKDF (reference sequence). The CDR3 sequence is 15 residues long. TCRdb used MiXCR to reprocess the 5' RACE reads, holding one entry per CDR3 protein. The profile shows roughly 230,000 distinct CDR3 sequences, about 8% of them singletons. This clonotype was seen many times. The data were also submitted as part of a second study, on yellow fever vaccine responses in identical twins.

The source is a woman younger than 35 in good health. Sequencing was performed on CD8+ T cells sorted from blood. V gene TRBV15 combines with J gene TRBJ2-7; TRBD2 is a possible D gene (5 bases). CDR3 nucleotide sequence: TGTGCCACCAGCAGAGCCCGCATAGGAGGTTACGAGCAGTACTTC. Protein sequence: CATSRARIGGYEQYF.